This TCR beta chain was sequenced during a study of identifying expanded T cells in peripheral blood. TCRdb keeps only in-frame clones here, not all; method: immunoSEQ multiplex PCR. The sample lists about 100,000 clones, roughly 89% occurring once. No infections or other immune events were documented during collection. A note on this clone: Its antigen is currently unknown.

General study results and limits: Roughly 2-week clone count variance significantly increased as total template count grew. Technical replicates showed around 1.1 changed clones; two weeks 15 to 20; four weeks 19.

This receptor was taken from a person aged 18 to 75 in good health. The sample taken for sequencing was blood.

For the CDR3, the DNA is TGTGCCAGCAGCTCGTACCAAGAGACCCAGTACTTC. Translation: CASSSYQETQYF. The chain joins TRBV7-2 to TRBJ2-5, with unresolved D. Germline V gene lookup returns CDR1 SGHTA and CDR2 FQGNSA. Trimming pared 4 bases from V and 0 bases from J, leaving 3 bases between. CDR3 length equals 12 residues.